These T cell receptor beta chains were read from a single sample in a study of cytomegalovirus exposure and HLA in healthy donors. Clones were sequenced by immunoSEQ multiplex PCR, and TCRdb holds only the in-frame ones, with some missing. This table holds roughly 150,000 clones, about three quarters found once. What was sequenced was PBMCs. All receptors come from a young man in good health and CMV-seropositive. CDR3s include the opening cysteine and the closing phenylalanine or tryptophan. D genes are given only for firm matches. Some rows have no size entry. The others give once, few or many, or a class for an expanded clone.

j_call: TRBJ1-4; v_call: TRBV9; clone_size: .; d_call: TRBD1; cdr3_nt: TGTGCCAGCAGCGTAGGACAGGGACCAAATGAAAAACTGTTTTTT; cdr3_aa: CASSVGQGPNEKLFF
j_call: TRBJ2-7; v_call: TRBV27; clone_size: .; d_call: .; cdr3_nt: TGTGCCAGCCGACCCGGGGTTCCCACCTACGAGCAGTACTTC; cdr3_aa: CASRPGVPTYEQYF
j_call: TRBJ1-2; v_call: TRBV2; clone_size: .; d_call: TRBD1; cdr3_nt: TGTGCCAGCAGTGCCAGACAGGGATTCTACGGCTACACCTTC; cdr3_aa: CASSARQGFYGYTF
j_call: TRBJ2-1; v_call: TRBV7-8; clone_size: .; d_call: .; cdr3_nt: TGTGCCAGCAGCTTACTCCTCCGGGGAGGCGATGAGCAGTTCTTC; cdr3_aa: CASSLLLRGGDEQFF
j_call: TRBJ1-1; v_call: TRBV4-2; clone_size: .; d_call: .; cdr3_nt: TGTGCCAGCAGCCAAGATCGGGGGGCTAATGAAGCTTTCTTT; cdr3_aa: CASSQDRGANEAFF
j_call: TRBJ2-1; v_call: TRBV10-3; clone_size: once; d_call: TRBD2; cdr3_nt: TGTGCCATCAGTGGGGGGACTAGCGGCTCCTACAATGAGCAGTTCTTC; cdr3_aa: CAISGGTSGSYNEQFF
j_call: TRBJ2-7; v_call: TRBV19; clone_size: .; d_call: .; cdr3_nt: TGTGCCAGTAGTTCCCAGGCCTCCCGCAACGAGCAGTACTTC; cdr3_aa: CASSSQASRNEQYF
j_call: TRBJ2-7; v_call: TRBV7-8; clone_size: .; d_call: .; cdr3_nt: TGTGCCAGCAGCTTAGAGGGGGGGGGCGGGACAACTTCCTACGAGCAGTACTTC; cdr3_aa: CASSLEGGGGTTSYEQYF
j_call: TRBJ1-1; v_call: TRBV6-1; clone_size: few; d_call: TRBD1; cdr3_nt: TGTGCCAGCAGTGGAGGACAGGGTACGCTCCAAGCTTTCTTT; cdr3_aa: CASSGGQGTLQAFF
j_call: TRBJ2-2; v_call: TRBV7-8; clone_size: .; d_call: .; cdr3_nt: TGTGCCAGCAGCTTAGAGGGGGTAATGACAACCGGGGAGCTGTTTTTT; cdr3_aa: CASSLEGVMTTGELFF
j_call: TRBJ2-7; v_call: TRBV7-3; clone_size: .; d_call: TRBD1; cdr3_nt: TGTGCCAGCAGCTTAGGGGGACAGGGTGGCGAGCAGTACTTC; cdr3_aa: CASSLGGQGGEQYF
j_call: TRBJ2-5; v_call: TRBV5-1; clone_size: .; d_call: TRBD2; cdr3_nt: TGCGCCAGCAGCCCGGGACTAGCGGGAGGGGACGAAGAGACCCAGTACTTC; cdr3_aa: CASSPGLAGGDEETQYF
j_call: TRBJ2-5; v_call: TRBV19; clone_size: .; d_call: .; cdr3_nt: TGTGCCAGTAGTATAGTTGTGACAGCAAAAGAGACCCAGTACTTC; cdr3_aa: CASSIVVTAKETQYF
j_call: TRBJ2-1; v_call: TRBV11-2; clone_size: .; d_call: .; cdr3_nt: TGTGCCAGCAGCTTAGCTTCCCCAGGGGTCTCCTACAATGAGCAGTTCTTC; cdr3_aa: CASSLASPGVSYNEQFF
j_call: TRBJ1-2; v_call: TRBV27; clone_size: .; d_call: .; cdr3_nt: TGTGCCAGCAGTTTAGCGCCGGAGGGGAATGGCTACACCTTC; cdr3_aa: CASSLAPEGNGYTF
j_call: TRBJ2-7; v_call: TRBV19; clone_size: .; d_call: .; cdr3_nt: TGTGCCGTCGGGGCCGGGGGCGAGCAGTACTTC; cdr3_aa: CAVGAGGEQYF
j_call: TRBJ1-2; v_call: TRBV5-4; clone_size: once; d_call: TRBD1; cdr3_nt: TGTGCCAGCAGCTCACCTATACAGGGGACAGAGGGCTACACCTTC; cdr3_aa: CASSSPIQGTEGYTF
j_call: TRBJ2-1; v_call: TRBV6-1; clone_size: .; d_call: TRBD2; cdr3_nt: TGTGCCAGCAGTTCTCAACTAGCGAGTTACAATGAGCAGTTCTTC; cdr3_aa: CASSSQLASYNEQFF
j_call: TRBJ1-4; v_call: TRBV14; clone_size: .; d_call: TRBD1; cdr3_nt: TGTGCCAGCAGCTTCGGGACAGGTATCAATGAAAAACTGTTTTTT; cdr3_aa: CASSFGTGINEKLFF
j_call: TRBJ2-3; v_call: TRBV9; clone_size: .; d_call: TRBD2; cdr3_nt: TGTGCCAGCAGCGTAGTGCCGGGAGGAACAGATACGCAGTATTTT; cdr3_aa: CASSVVPGGTDTQYF
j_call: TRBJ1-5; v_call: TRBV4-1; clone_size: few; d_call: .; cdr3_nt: TGCGCCAGCAGCCAAGCCGGGGTGGGCAATCAGCCCCAGCATTTT; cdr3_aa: CASSQAGVGNQPQHF
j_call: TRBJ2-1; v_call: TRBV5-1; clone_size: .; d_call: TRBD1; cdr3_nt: TGCGCCAGCAACCCATATCCGGGACAGGGGGCGGTCAGTGAGCAGTTCTTC; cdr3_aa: CASNPYPGQGAVSEQFF
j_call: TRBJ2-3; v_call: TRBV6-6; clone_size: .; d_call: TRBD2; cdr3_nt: TGTGCCAGCAGTGGGGGAGGGACTCGTGATACGCAGTATTTT; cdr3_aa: CASSGGGTRDTQYF
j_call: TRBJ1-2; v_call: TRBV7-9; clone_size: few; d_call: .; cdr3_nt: TGTGCCAGCAGCCCCAGTGGCCTAGCCAATGGCTACACCTTC; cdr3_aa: CASSPSGLANGYTF
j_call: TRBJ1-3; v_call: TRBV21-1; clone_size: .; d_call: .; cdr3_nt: TGTGCCAGCAGCAGTCAGGGGTGGAACACCATATATTTT; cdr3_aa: CASSSQGWNTIYF
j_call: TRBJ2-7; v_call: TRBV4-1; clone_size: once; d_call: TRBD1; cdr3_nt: TGCGCCAGCAGCCAAGATGAGGGACAGGATATGACCTACGAGCAGTACTTC; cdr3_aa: CASSQDEGQDMTYEQYF
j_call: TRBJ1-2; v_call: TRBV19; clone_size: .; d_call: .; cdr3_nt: TGTGCCAGTAGAACTGGGCAGGGCGATGGCTACACCTTC; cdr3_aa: CASRTGQGDGYTF
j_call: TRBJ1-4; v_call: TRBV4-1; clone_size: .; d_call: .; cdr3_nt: TGCGCCAGCAGCCAACCAAGCGGGCGTTCTGGTCGGTTAACCGAAAAACTGTTTTTT; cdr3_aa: CASSQPSGRSGRLTEKLFF
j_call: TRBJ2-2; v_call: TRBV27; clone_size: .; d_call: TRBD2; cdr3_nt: TGTGCCAGCAGTAGGCTAGCGGGAGTGCCCGGGGAGCTGTTTTTT; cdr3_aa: CASSRLAGVPGELFF
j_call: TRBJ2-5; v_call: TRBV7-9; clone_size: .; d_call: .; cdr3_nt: TGTGCCAGCAGCTCGTACGACGGCGGGATTAGGAGTCTTGAGACCCAGTACTTC; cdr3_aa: CASSSYDGGIRSLETQYF
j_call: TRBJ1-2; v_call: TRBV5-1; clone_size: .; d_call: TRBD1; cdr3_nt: TGCGCCAGCAGCGTAATAGGGGGCCAGAACTATGGCTACACCTTC; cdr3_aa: CASSVIGGQNYGYTF
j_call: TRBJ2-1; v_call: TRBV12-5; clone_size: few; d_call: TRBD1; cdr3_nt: TGTGCTAGTGGTTCGGGACAGGGGGATTACAATGAGCAGTTCTTC; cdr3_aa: CASGSGQGDYNEQFF
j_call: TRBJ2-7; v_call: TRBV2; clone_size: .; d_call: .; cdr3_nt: TGTGCCAGCAGTGAAGGGCGGCGGAGCTCCTACGAGCAGTACTTC; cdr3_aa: CASSEGRRSSYEQYF
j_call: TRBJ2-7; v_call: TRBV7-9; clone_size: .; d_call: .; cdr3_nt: TGTGCCAGCAGCTTTCCGGACAGATACTACGAGCAGTACTTC; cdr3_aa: CASSFPDRYYEQYF
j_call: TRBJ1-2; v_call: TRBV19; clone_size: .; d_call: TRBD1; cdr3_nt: TGTGCCAGTAGTATAGGCGTCGACAGGGTGAGGAGCTATGGCTACACCTTC; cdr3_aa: CASSIGVDRVRSYGYTF
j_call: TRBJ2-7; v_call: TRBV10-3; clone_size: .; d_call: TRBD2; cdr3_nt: TGTGCCATCAGCAGACTAGCGGGGACCTACGAGCAGTACTTC; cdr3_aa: CAISRLAGTYEQYF
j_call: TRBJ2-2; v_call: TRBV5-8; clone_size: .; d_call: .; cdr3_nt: TGTGCCAGCAGCCGCCCCCTAGAGGGTCGGACCGGGGAGCTGTTTTTT; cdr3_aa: CASSRPLEGRTGELFF
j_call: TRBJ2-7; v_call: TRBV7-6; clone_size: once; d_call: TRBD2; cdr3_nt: TGTGCCAGCAGCTTGGGACTAGCGGGAGCCTACGAGCAGTACTTC; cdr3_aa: CASSLGLAGAYEQYF
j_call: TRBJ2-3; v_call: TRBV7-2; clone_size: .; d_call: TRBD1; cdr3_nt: TGTGCCAGCAGCTTAGAAGGGACAGTTACAGATACGCAGTATTTT; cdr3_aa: CASSLEGTVTDTQYF
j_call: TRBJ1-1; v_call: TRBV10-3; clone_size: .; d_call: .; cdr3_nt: TGTGCCATCAGTGGGGGACACGTAAACACTGAAGCTTTCTTT; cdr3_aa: CAISGGHVNTEAFF
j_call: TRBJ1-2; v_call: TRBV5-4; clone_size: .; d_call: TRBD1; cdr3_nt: TGTGCCAGCAGCTTGGCGACAGGGGGGGGCTATGGCTACACCTTC; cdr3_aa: CASSLATGGGYGYTF
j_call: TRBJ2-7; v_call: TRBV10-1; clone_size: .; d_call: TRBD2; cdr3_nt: TGCGCCAGCAGTGAGCTGAGCGGGAAGTCCTACGAGCAGTACTTC; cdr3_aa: CASSELSGKSYEQYF
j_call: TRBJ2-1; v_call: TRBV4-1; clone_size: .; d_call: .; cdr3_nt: TGCGCCAGCAGCCAAGAACCCAGTTCCCCCTACAATGAGCAGTTCTTC; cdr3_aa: CASSQEPSSPYNEQFF
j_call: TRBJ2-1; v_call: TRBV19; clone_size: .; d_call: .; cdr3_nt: TGTGCCAGTAGCACGAGGAATGAGCAGTTCTTC; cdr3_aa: CASSTRNEQFF
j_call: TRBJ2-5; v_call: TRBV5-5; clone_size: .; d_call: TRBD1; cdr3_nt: TGTGCCAGCAGCTTGGGACAGGGTATAGAGACCCAGTACTTC; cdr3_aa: CASSLGQGIETQYF
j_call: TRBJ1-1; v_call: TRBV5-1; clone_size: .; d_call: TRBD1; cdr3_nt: TGCGCCAGCAGCCAAATGACAGGGGAGGACACTGAAGCTTTCTTT; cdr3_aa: CASSQMTGEDTEAFF
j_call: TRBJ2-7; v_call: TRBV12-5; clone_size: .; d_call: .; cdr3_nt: TGTGCTAGTGGTTTGGGAGACTACGAGCAGTACTTC; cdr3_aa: CASGLGDYEQYF
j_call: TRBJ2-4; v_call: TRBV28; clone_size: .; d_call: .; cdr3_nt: TGTGCCAGCAGTTTACCTGCGGAGGGAGCATCCAAAAACATTCAGTACTTC; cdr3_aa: CASSLPAEGASKNIQYF
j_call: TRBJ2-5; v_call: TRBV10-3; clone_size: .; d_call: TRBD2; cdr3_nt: TGTGCCATCAGTTCGGGACTAGCGGGAGCCTACCAGTACTTC; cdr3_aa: CAISSGLAGAYQYF
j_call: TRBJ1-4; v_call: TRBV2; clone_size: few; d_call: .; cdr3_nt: TGTGCCAGCACCGGCGACAGTTTGGGGGGGGCTCGAGGTGAAAAACTGTTTTTT; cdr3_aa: CASTGDSLGGARGEKLFF
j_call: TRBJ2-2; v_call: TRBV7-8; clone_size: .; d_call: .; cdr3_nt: TGTGCCAGCTTAGCGGAGGGGAACACCGGGGAGCTGTTTTTT; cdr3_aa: CASLAEGNTGELFF
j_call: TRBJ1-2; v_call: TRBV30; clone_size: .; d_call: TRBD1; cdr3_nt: TGTGCCTGGAGTTCGGGACAGGGGGTTAACTATGGCTACACCTTC; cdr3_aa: CAWSSGQGVNYGYTF
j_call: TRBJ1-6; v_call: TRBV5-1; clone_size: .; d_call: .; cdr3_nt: TGCGCCAGCAGCCCTCAAACAGGGAATTCACCCCTCCACTTT; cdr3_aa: CASSPQTGNSPLHF
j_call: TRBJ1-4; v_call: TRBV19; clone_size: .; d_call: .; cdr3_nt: TGTGCCAGCCCTACTTTCCGGAGCACTAATGAAAAACTGTTTTTT; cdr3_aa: CASPTFRSTNEKLFF
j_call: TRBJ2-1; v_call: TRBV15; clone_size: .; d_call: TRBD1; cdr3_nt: TGTGCCACCAGCAGAGACTCCGGGACAGGGGGTCTAAGGCAGTTCTTC; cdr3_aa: CATSRDSGTGGLRQFF
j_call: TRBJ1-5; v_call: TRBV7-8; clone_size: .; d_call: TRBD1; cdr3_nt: TGTGCCAGCAGCTTAGCGTGGGCAGGGGGTAGGATAAATCAGCCCCAGCATTTT; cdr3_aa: CASSLAWAGGRINQPQHF
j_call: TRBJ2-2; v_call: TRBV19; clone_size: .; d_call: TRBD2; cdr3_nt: TGTGCCAGTAGTATAGATGCCCTGGGACTAGCGGGAGGATTAAACACCGGGGAGCTGTTTTTT; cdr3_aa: CASSIDALGLAGGLNTGELFF